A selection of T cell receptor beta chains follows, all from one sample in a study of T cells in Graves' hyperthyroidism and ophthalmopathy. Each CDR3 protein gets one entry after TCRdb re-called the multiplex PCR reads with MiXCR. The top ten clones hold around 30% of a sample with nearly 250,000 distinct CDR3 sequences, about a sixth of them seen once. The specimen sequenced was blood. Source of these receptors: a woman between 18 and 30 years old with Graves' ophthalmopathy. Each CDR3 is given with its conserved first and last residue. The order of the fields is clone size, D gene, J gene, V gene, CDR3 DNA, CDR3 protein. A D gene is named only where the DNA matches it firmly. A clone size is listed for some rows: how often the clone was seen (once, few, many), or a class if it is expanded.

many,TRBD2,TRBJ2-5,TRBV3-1,TGTGCCAGCAGCTCCAACCGGACTAGCGGGACAGACCAAGAGACCCAGTACTTC,CASSSNRTSGTDQETQYF
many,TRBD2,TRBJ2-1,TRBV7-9,TGTGCCAGCAGCTACGCGGGAGAGGATGAGCAGTTCTTC,CASSYAGEDEQFF
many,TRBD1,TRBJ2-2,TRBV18,TGTGCCAGCTCACACCTCGGGACAGACACCGGGGAGCTGTTTTTT,CASSHLGTDTGELFF
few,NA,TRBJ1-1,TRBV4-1,TGCGCCAGCAGCCAAGATCCCAACAGGATGACTGAAGCTTTCTTT,CASSQDPNRMTEAFF
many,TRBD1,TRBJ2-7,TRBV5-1,TGCGCCAGCAGACAACGGGACAGGGGTTACGAGCAGTACTTC,CASRQRDRGYEQYF
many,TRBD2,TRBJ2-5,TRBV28,TGTGCCAGCAGTTTTCTGACTAGCGGGAGTCGAGAGACCCAGTACTTC,CASSFLTSGSRETQYF
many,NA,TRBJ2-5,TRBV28,TGTGCCAGCAGCCCCGGGGGGCCACGGGAGACCCAGTACTTC,CASSPGGPRETQYF
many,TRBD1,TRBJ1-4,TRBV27,TGTGCCAGCAGCCCGAGCCGACAGGGAATGGGAGAAAAACTGTTTTTT,CASSPSRQGMGEKLFF
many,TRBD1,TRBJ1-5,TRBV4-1,TGCGCCAGCAGCCAAGAAAGGGGGCCGACTAGCAATCAGCCCCAGCATTTT,CASSQERGPTSNQPQHF
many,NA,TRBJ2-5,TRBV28,TGTGCCAGCAGTTTTGGGCCCAGGGGCAGGGGCCAAGAGACCCAGTACTTC,CASSFGPRGRGQETQYF
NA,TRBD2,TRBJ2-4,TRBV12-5,TGTGCTGGCAGACTAGCGAACATTCAGTACTTC,CAGRLANIQYF
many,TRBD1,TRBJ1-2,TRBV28,TGTGCCAGCAGTCTACTCTCAGGGACAGGAGGCTACACCTTC,CASSLLSGTGGYTF
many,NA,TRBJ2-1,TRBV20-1,TGCAGTGCCTCCCTGGACTCACGTACCTACAATGAGCAGTTCTTC,CSASLDSRTYNEQFF
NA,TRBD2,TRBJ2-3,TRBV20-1,TGCAGTGCTACTCCCCGGATAGCGGGGGGGAGCACAGATACGCAGTATTTT,CSATPRIAGGSTDTQYF
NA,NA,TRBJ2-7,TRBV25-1,TGTGCCAGCAGTGTGGCGAGAGGCCCTAGGTCCTACGAGCAGTACTTC,CASSVARGPRSYEQYF
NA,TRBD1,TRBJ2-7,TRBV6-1,TGTGCCAGCATAGTCGACGGGACAGGCCCCTACGAGCAGTACTTC,CASIVDGTGPYEQYF
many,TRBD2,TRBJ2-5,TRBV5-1,TGCGCCAGCAGCCCCTCAGCGGGGGGACAAGAGACCCAGTACTTC,CASSPSAGGQETQYF
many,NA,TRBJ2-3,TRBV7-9,TGTGCCAGCAGGCAGCCCCCTCTGAAGGCCACAGATACGCAGTATTTT,CASRQPPLKATDTQYF